Sequencing of this T cell receptor beta chain was carried out in a study of beta chain features in type 1 diabetes. Study at large: Healthy donors and patients showed comparable age, gender and cell yields. Overall study results and limits: There were fewer insertions and more deletions at the VDJ junctions of type 1 diabetes patients. Within the patient group, naive, central memory and Treg TCRB repertoires appeared more similar to each other than within healthy donors. Type 1 diabetes patients showed a moderate but significant shortening of TCRB CDR3s in all four CD4+ subsets.

As every portion of the isolated RNA was reverse transcribed, the sequencing read expressed TCRB transcripts. Repertoires were generated with immunoSEQ multiplex PCR, while TCRdb's copy carries only in-frame clones and drops some. The table shows 500,000 to 850,000 clones, with more than 13% occurring only once. Germline CDR1 reads LNHDA; CDR2 reads SQIVND (reference sequence). The CDR3 contains 14 residues. V shed 5 bases and J shed 0 bases, with 10 bases lying between them. About this clone itself: The antigen is not known.

The chain joins TRBV19 to TRBJ1-1; perhaps TRBD1 as D (5 bases). The sequence came from a man between 18 and 35 years old with type 1 diabetes. The source material was naive CD4+ T cells from blood. The chain's CDR3 is CASSRQGLNTEAFF. The CDR3 DNA reads as TGTGCCAGTAGTCGTCAGGGATTGAACACTGAAGCTTTCTTT.